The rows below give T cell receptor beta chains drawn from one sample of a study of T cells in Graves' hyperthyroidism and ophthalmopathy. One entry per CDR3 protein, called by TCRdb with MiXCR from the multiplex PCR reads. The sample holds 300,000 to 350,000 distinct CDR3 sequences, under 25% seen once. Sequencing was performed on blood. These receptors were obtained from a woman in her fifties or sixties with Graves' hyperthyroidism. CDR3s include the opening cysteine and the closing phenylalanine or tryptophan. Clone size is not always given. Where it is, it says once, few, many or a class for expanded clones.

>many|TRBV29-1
CSVEFGADTQYF
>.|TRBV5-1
CASKPRTGGDYGYTF
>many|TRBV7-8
CASSSTRGRGQPQHF
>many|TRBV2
CASSGAGVQETQYF
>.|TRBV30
CAWSVRRGETYNSPLHF
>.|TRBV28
CASGTGTGRHQPQHF
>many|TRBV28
CASSPQGRASGELFF
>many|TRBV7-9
CASSPRQGMGQPQHF
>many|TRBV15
CATSERGPNEQFF
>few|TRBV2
CASSEDLAKNIQYF
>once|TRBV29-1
CSVLWTDTNTGELFF
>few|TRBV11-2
CASSPRDSDYEQYF
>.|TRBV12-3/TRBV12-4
CASNSGAGVRTEAFF
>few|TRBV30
CAWSATAWSGNTIYF
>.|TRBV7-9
CASSLGQGFEDEQFF
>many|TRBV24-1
CATSDTQAFYEQYF
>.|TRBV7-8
CASSSFRGVIHNEQLF
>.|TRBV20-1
CSARAGRKDYNSPLHF
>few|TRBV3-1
CASSQGGAKNIQYF
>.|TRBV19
CASSISVHSLQETQYF
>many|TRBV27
CASSLVGVSETQYF
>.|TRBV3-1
CASSPPGRALRETQYF
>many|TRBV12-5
CASGLVNYGYTF
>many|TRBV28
CASSSRLAGWQETQYF
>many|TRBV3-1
CASSAEANYNEQFF
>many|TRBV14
CASSQEAMSTEAFF
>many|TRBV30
CAWRGKGAGQETQYF
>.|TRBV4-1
CASSRNTDEQYF
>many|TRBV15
CATSRDWDERGGRPDTQYF
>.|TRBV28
CASKLGGGLGTEAFF
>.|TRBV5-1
CASSYRTSYGETQYF
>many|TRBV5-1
CASSLGSSSHEQYF
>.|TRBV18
CASSQGPPSLNTEAFF
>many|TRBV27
CASSPGQGKPVGGYTF